This TCR beta chain was obtained from a study of regulatory T cells in long-lasting Graves disease. Study-wide results and limits: TRBV28, TRBJ1-2 and TRBJ2-5 emerged as the favored segments in persistent disease.

The length of the CDR3 is 15 residues. Losses at the gene ends were 0 bases for V and 4 bases for J; bases not matched to a gene: 5. CDR1 and CDR2 from the germline V gene are GTSNPN and SVGIG (reference sequence). In its sample, this clonotype was seen many times. Its antigen is undetermined. The authors built TCR beta libraries using iRepertoire HTBI primers and Arm-PCR of CDR3 regions. TCRdb reprocessed the multiplex PCR reads via MiXCR and lists one record per CDR3 protein. The table shows 400,000 to 550,000 distinct CDR3 sequences, with 15% to 20% occurring only once. Indicated time point: newly diagnosed GD, antithyroid drugs for less than 3 months. Researchers made the TCR library from RNA that was extracted from PBMCs. This sample also appeared in a second study, on T cells in Graves' hyperthyroidism and ophthalmopathy. That report notes: During a first-round RT-PCR of the TCR CDR3, the HTBI primer set was used. Blood held most thyroid clonotypes expanded above 0.001 frequency. A model using 13 V-J features told ophthalmopathy apart from stable hyperthyroidism.

The TCR sequence derives from a woman in her thirties with Graves disease. Sequencing was performed on peripheral blood mononuclear cells (PBMCs), taken at new diagnosis, from a patient treated with antithyroid drugs. The chain uses TRBV30 and TRBJ2-1; TRBD2 matches at 8 bases. The CDR3 region has the DNA TGTGCCTGGAGTGTACTCGCGGGGGGTTACAATGAGCAGTTCTTC. It encodes CAWSVLAGGYNEQFF.